This is a list of T cell receptor beta chains from one sample in a study of T cells in Graves' hyperthyroidism and ophthalmopathy. TCRdb ran MiXCR on the multiplex PCR reads and lists one entry per CDR3 protein. The profile shows 450,000 to 500,000 distinct CDR3 sequences, approximately 23% of them singletons. Sequencing used blood. All receptors derive from a woman in her 70s with Graves' ophthalmopathy. The CDR3 runs from the conserved cysteine through the conserved F or W. Not all rows give a size; the values are once, few, many and, for expanded clones, a class.

v_call	j_call	clone_size	cdr3_aa
TRBV19	TRBJ2-3	once	CASSSGSGPWDTQYF
TRBV19	TRBJ2-1	few	CASSIMASAPNEQFF
TRBV12-5	TRBJ2-2	few	CASGRRKTSGSTDTGELFF
TRBV28	TRBJ1-3	-	CASSLLYSGNTIYF
TRBV30	TRBJ2-7	few	CAWTPGGTTYEQYF
TRBV6-1	TRBJ2-6	few	CASSTGTFGANVLTF
TRBV11-2	TRBJ2-7	few	CASSLEGRGGSEQYF
TRBV12-3/TRBV12-4	TRBJ2-3	many	CASTESGRGKDTQYF
TRBV6-2/TRBV6-3	TRBJ2-7	many	CASSYSMSSEGHEQYF
TRBV7-2	TRBJ2-1	many	CASSPGTVLGEQFF
TRBV11-2	TRBJ2-7	-	CASSPTAYYEQYF
TRBV14	TRBJ2-7	few	CASSQGPGSSYEQYF
TRBV6-2/TRBV6-3	TRBJ2-1	-	CASSYYFGGRNEQFF